The 8 T cell receptor beta chains in this list originate from one sample, sequenced in a study of response to subunit inactivated influenza vaccine. TCRdb reanalysed the RT-PCR reads using MiXCR and keeps one entry per CDR3 protein. The sample comprises a few hundred thousand distinct CDR3 sequences, 21% of which are singletons, and about 9.4% rests with the top ten. Sequenced material: PBMCs from blood, taken 21 months after vaccination. Receptors were obtained from a man aged 50-75 years who received an inactivated influenza vaccine.

This clonotype showed up many times. V usage is TRBV5-1 and J usage is TRBJ1-2, with 7 bases matching TRBD1. Germline CDR1 is SGHRS and CDR2 is YFSETQ. Trimming took 6 bases from V and 2 from J; bases not matched to a gene: 4. CDR3 length equals 13 residues. Written as DNA, the CDR3 is TGCGCCAGCACCCCGGGACAGAACTATGGCTACACCTTC. Protein product: CASTPGQNYGYTF. Looking up the rest from reference TRBV5-1 and TRBJ1-2 gives the full variable domain: KAGVTQTPRYLIKTRGQQVTLSCSPISGHRSVSWYQQTPGQGLQFLFEYFSETQRNKGNFPGRFSGRQFSNSRSEMNVSTLELGDSALYLCASTPGQNYGYTFGSGTRLTVV.

This clonotype was picked up a small number of times. The chain uses TRBV27 and TRBJ1-4, with 7 bases lining up with TRBD1. This CDR3 region has 15 residues. Germline V lookup: CDR1 MNHEY, CDR2 SMNVEV (reference sequence). After removal of 5 bases from V and 5 bases from J, the junction contained 8 bases not matched to a gene. CDR3 bases: TGTGCCAGCAGTCACGCCGGGACAGTAAATGAAAAACTGTTTTTT. It encodes CASSHAGTVNEKLFF.

This clonotype was found a few times. The chain employs TRBV10-1 and TRBJ2-7; tentative D call: TRBD2 (7 bases). V lost 4 bases and J lost 0, with 13 bases in between. Germline V gives CDR1 WNHNN, CDR2 SYGVQD (reference sequence). The CDR3 has 15 amino acids. This CDR3 is CASSAAGASSYEQYF. The CDR3 DNA follows: TGCGCCAGCAGTGCCGCGGGGGCCTCCTCCTACGAGCAGTACTTC.

This chain uses TRBV6-1 with TRBJ1-1; 8 bases align to TRBD1. Per germline, CDR1 MNHNS and CDR2 SASEGT. V lost 5 bases to trimming and J lost 7 bases; unmatched junction nucleotides: 6. The CDR3 runs 13 residues. CDR3 loop: CASSTVGQGEAFF. CDR3 sequence (DNA): TGTGCCAGCAGTACCGTAGGACAGGGTGAAGCTTTCTTT.

This clonotype showed up just a few times. The V gene is TRBV10-3, the J gene TRBJ1-1; D call uncertain. V lost 3 bases and J lost 0, with 11 bases in between. CDR3 size: 15 residues. Germline V gene lookup returns CDR1 ENHRY and CDR2 SYGVKD. The CDR3 loop is CAISDNSLMNTEAFF. Written as DNA, the CDR3 is TGTGCCATCAGTGATAACAGCCTTATGAACACTGAAGCTTTCTTT.

V usage is TRBV20-1 and J usage is TRBJ2-7; D perhaps matches TRBD1 (5 bases). Trimming stripped 6 bases from V and 3 bases from J, with 9 bases between. This CDR3 is built from 11 residues. CDR1 and CDR2 (germline): DFQATT, SNEGSKA (reference sequence). Here the CDR3 reads CSANRFYEQYF. Written as DNA, the CDR3 is TGCAGTGCAAACAGGTTCTACGAGCAGTACTTC.

This chain links TRBV10-3 with TRBJ1-1; D not certain. Trimming stripped 6 bases from V and 2 bases from J, with 10 bases between. CDR1 ENHRY and CDR2 SYGVKD come from the germline V gene. The CDR3 consists of 13 residues. CDR3 region: CAISTKLNTEAFF. Here the CDR3 DNA reads TGTGCCATCAGCACCAAACTTAACACTGAAGCTTTCTTT.

V usage is TRBV4-1 and J usage is TRBJ1-6, with TRBD1 identical over 10 bases. From germline, CDR1 is MGHRA and CDR2 YSYEKL. Unmatched junction bases numbered 3, after V lost 6 bases and J lost 7 bases. The CDR3 runs to 14 residues. The CDR3 sequence is CASRRQGANSPLHF. Here the CDR3 DNA reads TGCGCCAGCAGGCGACAGGGGGCAAATTCACCCCTCCACTTT.